These T cell receptor beta chains were read from a single sample in a study of T cells after yellow fever vaccination. TCRdb re-called the 5' RACE reads with MiXCR, one entry per CDR3 protein. Of hundreds of thousands of distinct CDR3 sequences in the sample, 7% to 9% are singletons; the top ten hold approximately 18%. The specimen was PBMCs, collected approximately 40 days after the first yellow fever vaccination. The receptors shown here come from a man younger than 35 who received the YFV17D yellow fever vaccine. CDR3s include the opening cysteine and the closing phenylalanine or tryptophan. Each record gives: D gene, J gene, V gene, clone size, CDR3 protein, CDR3 DNA. D genes are given only for firm matches. Only some rows state a clone size, as once, few, many or a class for expanded clones.

d_gene: -
j_gene: TRBJ2-1
v_gene: TRBV5-1
abundance: few
CDR3aa: CASTLLGRGGNEQFF
CDR3nt: TGCGCCAGCACCCTCCTCGGACGGGGTGGGAATGAGCAGTTCTTC

d_gene: TRBD1
j_gene: TRBJ1-5
v_gene: TRBV7-2
abundance: many
CDR3aa: CASSSGQGNQPQHF
CDR3nt: TGTGCCAGCAGCTCTGGACAGGGCAATCAGCCCCAGCATTTT

d_gene: TRBD1
j_gene: TRBJ2-2
v_gene: TRBV4-1
abundance: -
CDR3aa: CASSQAGTGTPANTGELFF
CDR3nt: TGCGCCAGCAGCCAGGCCGGGACAGGGACCCCCGCGAACACCGGGGAGCTGTTTTTT

d_gene: -
j_gene: TRBJ1-1
v_gene: TRBV7-9
abundance: -
CDR3aa: CASSKGAEEAFF
CDR3nt: TGTGCCAGCAGCAAAGGGGCTGAAGAAGCTTTCTTT

d_gene: TRBD1
j_gene: TRBJ1-3
v_gene: TRBV28
abundance: -
CDR3aa: CASSSSSGGAGNTIYF
CDR3nt: TGTGCCAGCAGCTCCTCCTCAGGGGGGGCTGGAAACACCATATATTTT

d_gene: TRBD1
j_gene: TRBJ2-1
v_gene: TRBV28
abundance: -
CDR3aa: CASSFRQGLRNEQFF
CDR3nt: TGTGCCAGCAGTTTCCGACAGGGGTTGAGGAATGAGCAGTTCTTC

d_gene: TRBD1
j_gene: TRBJ2-3
v_gene: TRBV18
abundance: -
CDR3aa: CASSPLPMDRGVTDTQYF
CDR3nt: TGTGCCAGCTCACCTTTACCAATGGACAGGGGGGTCACAGATACGCAGTATTTT

d_gene: TRBD2
j_gene: TRBJ2-5
v_gene: TRBV9
abundance: -
CDR3aa: CASSVAGAGVQETQYF
CDR3nt: TGTGCCAGCAGCGTAGCGGGAGCGGGGGTCCAAGAGACCCAGTACTTC

d_gene: -
j_gene: TRBJ1-1
v_gene: TRBV18
abundance: -
CDR3aa: CASSTLRAEAFF
CDR3nt: TGTGCCAGCTCCACGCTACGGGCCGAAGCTTTCTTT

d_gene: -
j_gene: TRBJ2-3
v_gene: TRBV6-5
abundance: -
CDR3aa: CASSYAQGSYTQYF
CDR3nt: TGTGCCAGCAGTTACGCTCAGGGGTCATATACGCAGTATTTT

d_gene: TRBD2
j_gene: TRBJ2-3
v_gene: TRBV7-8
abundance: -
CDR3aa: CASSPFRTSGGTQYF
CDR3nt: TGTGCCAGCAGCCCCTTTCGGACTAGCGGGGGAACGCAGTATTTT

d_gene: -
j_gene: TRBJ1-5
v_gene: TRBV5-1
abundance: many
CDR3aa: CASSLLGAKNQPQHF
CDR3nt: TGCGCCAGCAGCTTGTTGGGAGCGAAGAATCAGCCCCAGCATTTT

d_gene: -
j_gene: TRBJ2-2
v_gene: TRBV20-1
abundance: few
CDR3aa: CSARDPNTGELFF
CDR3nt: TGCAGTGCTAGAGATCCTAACACCGGGGAGCTGTTTTTT

d_gene: TRBD1
j_gene: TRBJ2-7
v_gene: TRBV4-2
abundance: few
CDR3aa: CASSHSGTGGYEQYF
CDR3nt: TGTGCCAGCAGCCACTCCGGGACAGGAGGCTACGAGCAGTACTTC

d_gene: -
j_gene: TRBJ2-5
v_gene: TRBV7-9
abundance: few
CDR3aa: CASSLALTGKETQYF
CDR3nt: TGTGCCAGCAGCTTAGCCCTCACGGGGAAGGAGACCCAGTACTTC

d_gene: -
j_gene: TRBJ2-3
v_gene: TRBV7-8
abundance: -
CDR3aa: CASSLYGSYTDTQYF
CDR3nt: TGTGCCAGCAGCTTATATGGCAGCTACACGGATACGCAGTATTTT

d_gene: -
j_gene: TRBJ1-2
v_gene: TRBV19
abundance: -
CDR3aa: CASSIFHGYTF
CDR3nt: TGTGCCAGTAGTATTTTTCATGGCTACACCTTC

d_gene: TRBD1
j_gene: TRBJ1-4
v_gene: TRBV5-4
abundance: few
CDR3aa: CASSSRQGPNEKLFF
CDR3nt: TGTGCCAGCAGCTCCCGACAGGGACCTAATGAAAAACTGTTTTTT

d_gene: TRBD1
j_gene: TRBJ1-6
v_gene: TRBV20-1
abundance: -
CDR3aa: CSASRAGGNSPLHF
CDR3nt: TGCAGTGCTAGTAGGGCAGGGGGAAATTCACCCCTCCACTTT

d_gene: -
j_gene: TRBJ2-5
v_gene: TRBV15
abundance: -
CDR3aa: CATLWTEEETQYF
CDR3nt: TGTGCCACCCTATGGACCGAGGAAGAGACCCAGTACTTC

d_gene: -
j_gene: TRBJ2-3
v_gene: TRBV4-1
abundance: -
CDR3aa: CASSSLLGSADTQYF
CDR3nt: TGCGCCAGCAGCTCCTTACTGGGGAGCGCAGATACGCAGTATTTT

d_gene: TRBD2
j_gene: TRBJ2-1
v_gene: TRBV20-1
abundance: -
CDR3aa: CSARVGLALFNEQFF
CDR3nt: TGCAGTGCTAGAGTGGGACTAGCCCTTTTCAATGAGCAGTTCTTC